This is a list of T cell receptor beta chains from one sample in a study of high-grade serous ovarian cancer treatment subgroups. Profiled with immunoSEQ multiplex PCR; TCRdb holds only in-frame clones, not every one. The sample holds about 15,000 clones, around 73% seen once. Sequencing was done on a sample of tumor tissue. Receptors originate from a human donor with high-grade serous ovarian cancer. Both conserved end residues are part of each CDR3. D genes are given only for firm matches.

>TRBV2|.
CASSLSWGEQYF
>TRBV6-1|.
CASSEASTVGEQFF
>TRBV29-1|.
CSVVWQERMASEAFF
>TRBV30|TRBD1
CAWSDRGRSYFETQYF
>TRBV6-5|.
CASSYSSENTEAFF
>TRBV4-2|.
CASSSTSVLGVGYTF
>TRBV6-5|.
CASSNSGYEQYF
>TRBV30|TRBD2
CAWSVRGSGGAKDEQYF
>TRBV5-4|.
CASSPTASRDYGYTF
>TRBV28|.
CASSLGPFQETQYF
>TRBV11-2|.
CASSLPTRTYEQYF
>TRBV2|.
CASSDARLGYEQYF
>TRBV19|.
CASSAKVWRTNQPQHF
>TRBV27|.
CASSYTPGVNGYTF
>TRBV5-1|TRBD1
CASSLGDRDGDTQYF
>TRBV6-6|TRBD1
CATNRGAWETQYF
>TRBV11-3|.
CASSLLRGNINEKLFF
>TRBV4-3|TRBD2
CASSQDISRGSDTQYF
>TRBV28|.
CASSSYRGPREGAFF
>TRBV12-5|.
CASGFSRDTEAFF
>TRBV28|TRBD2
CASRGLVHTGELFF
>TRBV28|.
CASSTYDSWNEKLFF
>TRBV10-3|.
CAITGGRNSPLHF
>TRBV10-2|TRBD1
CASRTGGGNIQYF
>TRBV6-6|TRBD1
CASSYPTGGQETQYF
>TRBV2|.
CASLGEQGASPLHF
>TRBV2|.
CASSDPPQGWDNQPQHF
>TRBV9|.
CASSVAAGSGYTF
>TRBV6-6|.
CASTQGRIDSPLHF
>TRBV4-1|TRBD2
CASSQGPSGGSDHTQYF
>TRBV9|.
CASSNTPLTDTQYF
>TRBV2|.
CASSEAVGETQYF
>TRBV29-1|.
CSVGANGYTF
>TRBV11-3|.
CASSLSPWDTQYF